This is a list of T cell receptor beta chains from one sample in a study of Graves' ophthalmopathy and Graves' hyperthyroidism. Using its own MiXCR run on the multiplex PCR reads, TCRdb lists one record per CDR3 protein. The table includes 1 million to 1.3 million distinct CDR3 sequences, roughly two fifths detected once. The sample was peripheral blood or thyroid tissue (not recorded which). Receptor source: an adult man with Graves' hyperthyroidism. CDR3s include the opening cysteine and the closing phenylalanine or tryptophan. The order of the fields is clone size, D gene, CDR3 length, V gene, J gene, CDR3 protein, CDR3 DNA. The D gene is left open where the match is weak. Size tells how often a clone was seen (once, few, many) or the class of an expanded clone, and some rows leave it out.

.,.,12,TRBV20-1,TRBJ2-5,CSPQGEGETQYF,TGCAGTCCCCAGGGTGAAGGGGAGACCCAGTACTTC
many,.,17,TRBV12-3/TRBV12-4,TRBJ2-6,CASTTGRDGSGANVLTF,TGTGCCAGCACCACCGGTCGAGACGGTTCTGGGGCCAACGTCCTGACTTTC
.,TRBD1,14,TRBV29-1,TRBJ2-7,CSVEHRGRFYEQYF,TGCAGCGTTGAGCACAGGGGAAGGTTCTACGAGCAGTACTTC
.,TRBD1,15,TRBV10-3,TRBJ1-5,CAISYTQDRNQPQHF,TGTGCCATCAGTTACACTCAGGACAGGAATCAGCCCCAGCATTTT
many,TRBD1,12,TRBV18,TRBJ2-7,CASSPITGDQYF,TGTGCCAGCTCACCAATAACAGGGGACCAGTACTTC
.,.,14,TRBV4-1,TRBJ1-1,CASSQMGLGTEAFF,TGCGCCAGCAGCCAGATGGGGCTGGGCACTGAAGCTTTCTTT
.,.,18,TRBV10-2,TRBJ1-3,CASREFPTGSNSGNTIYF,TGCGCCAGCCGGGAGTTTCCAACAGGGAGCAACTCTGGAAACACCATATATTTT
many,.,15,TRBV2,TRBJ1-4,CASSPFRTTNEKLFF,TGTGCCAGCAGTCCGTTCAGGACAACTAATGAAAAACTGTTTTTT
once,.,18,TRBV7-2,TRBJ2-2,CASSQDSLMGSITGELFF,TGTGCCAGCAGCCAAGACTCCCTGATGGGTTCGATCACCGGGGAGCTGTTTTTT
.,.,15,TRBV7-9,TRBJ1-5,CASSWDWSTNQPQHF,TGTGCCAGCAGCTGGGATTGGAGTACTAATCAGCCCCAGCATTTT
.,.,13,TRBV25-1,TRBJ1-1,CASSVGDATEAFF,TGTGCCAGCAGTGTAGGGGACGCCACTGAAGCTTTCTTT
.,TRBD1,14,TRBV7-8,TRBJ1-1,CASSLVGQGRGAFF,TGTGCCAGCAGCTTAGTGGGACAGGGGAGGGGAGCTTTCTTT
few,.,14,TRBV5-4,TRBJ2-7,CASSLFGSPYEQYF,TGTGCCAGCAGCTTGTTCGGGAGCCCCTACGAGCAGTACTTC
many,TRBD2,17,TRBV5-6,TRBJ2-7,CASSFTSGSILLYEQYF,TGTGCCAGCAGCTTTACTAGCGGAAGTATCCTCCTATACGAGCAGTACTTC
few,.,12,TRBV7-9,TRBJ1-2,CASSQPPDGYTF,TGTGCCAGCAGCCAACCACCTGACGGCTACACCTTC
many,TRBD1,15,TRBV5-4,TRBJ2-2,CASSSVSDRGRELFF,TGTGCCAGCAGCTCCGTCTCTGACAGGGGTCGGGAGCTGTTTTTT
many,TRBD2,15,TRBV20-1,TRBJ2-7,CSARRTSGGSYEQYF,TGCAGTGCTAGGCGCACTAGCGGGGGCTCCTACGAGCAGTACTTC
many,.,12,TRBV7-9,TRBJ2-2,CASSFGTGELFF,TGTGCCAGCAGCTTTGGCACCGGGGAGCTGTTTTTT
many,.,13,TRBV7-9,TRBJ2-2,CASSYTGAGELFF,TGTGCCAGCAGCTACACTGGGGCCGGGGAGCTGTTTTTT
.,.,12,TRBV7-9,TRBJ2-2,CASRDNAGELFF,TGTGCCAGCAGGGACAACGCGGGGGAGCTGTTTTTT
few,TRBD2,16,TRBV12-3/TRBV12-4,TRBJ2-2,CASSLLAGVNTGELFF,TGTGCCAGCAGCCTACTCGCGGGGGTGAACACCGGGGAGCTGTTTTTT
.,TRBD2,15,TRBV9,TRBJ2-7,CASSEATSGAYEQYF,TGTGCCAGCAGCGAGGCAACTAGCGGGGCCTACGAGCAGTACTTC
.,.,14,TRBV2,TRBJ1-4,CASRFGTRGEKLFF,TGTGCCAGCAGATTCGGGACAAGGGGTGAAAAACTGTTTTTT
.,.,14,TRBV15,TRBJ2-7,CATSSERQSYEQYF,TGTGCCACCAGCAGTGAACGGCAGAGCTACGAGCAGTACTTC
many,.,14,TRBV6-2/TRBV6-3,TRBJ1-2,CASKSSDSSYGYTF,TGTGCCAGCAAATCATCCGACAGCAGCTATGGCTACACCTTC
once,.,15,TRBV25-1,TRBJ1-1,CASSEWVGTNTEAFF,TGTGCCAGCAGTGAATGGGTAGGGACGAACACTGAAGCTTTCTTT
many,.,15,TRBV4-3,TRBJ1-6,CASSTRGAYNSPLHF,TGCGCCAGCAGCACCCGGGGGGCCTATAATTCACCCCTCCACTTT
.,.,15,TRBV7-6,TRBJ2-7,CASSLKREDPYEQYF,TGTGCCAGCAGCTTAAAGAGGGAGGATCCCTACGAGCAGTACTTC
few,.,13,TRBV20-1,TRBJ2-7,CSAKTTLSYEQYF,TGCAGTGCAAAGACTACCCTTTCCTACGAGCAGTACTTC
.,TRBD1,16,TRBV6-5,TRBJ2-7,CASSYLGQGLGYEQYF,TGTGCCAGCAGTTACCTGGGACAGGGGTTAGGATACGAGCAGTACTTC
many,.,14,TRBV5-1,TRBJ2-7,CASSLGGATNEQYF,TGCGCCAGCAGCTTGGGTGGAGCTACCAACGAGCAGTACTTC
.,.,16,TRBV7-3,TRBJ2-2,CASSSAPGHDTGELFF,TGTGCCAGCAGCTCGGCACCGGGACACGACACCGGGGAGCTGTTTTTT
few,.,13,TRBV10-3,TRBJ1-2,CASSFTGTRGYTF,TGTGCCAGCAGTTTCACAGGCACCCGGGGCTACACCTTC
.,TRBD1,15,TRBV2,TRBJ2-7,CASSYSGTASYEQYF,TGTGCCAGCAGTTACTCCGGGACAGCCTCCTACGAGCAGTACTTC
.,TRBD1,15,TRBV10-3,TRBJ2-3,CAIRPTTGVADTQYF,TGTGCCATCAGGCCGACGACAGGGGTGGCAGATACGCAGTATTTT
.,.,13,TRBV29-1,TRBJ1-1,CSVGRRGEAATFF,TGCAGCGTTGGCCGCAGGGGCGAGGCGGCGACTTTCTTT
many,.,14,TRBV29-1,TRBJ2-7,CSVARGRFAEEQYF,TGCAGCGTTGCCCGCGGCCGTTTTGCGGAGGAGCAGTACTTC
many,TRBD2,15,TRBV7-8,TRBJ2-5,CASSFEWEGQETQYF,TGTGCCAGCAGCTTCGAGTGGGAGGGCCAAGAGACCCAGTACTTC
many,.,12,TRBV19,TRBJ2-7,CASNRKGYEQYF,TGTGCCAGTAATCGAAAGGGCTACGAGCAGTACTTC
.,TRBD1,15,TRBV7-9,TRBJ1-5,CASSSDGQGRQPQHF,TGTGCCAGCAGCTCCGACGGACAGGGTAGACAGCCCCAGCATTTT
many,.,12,TRBV19,TRBJ1-4,CASRARGEKLFF,TGTGCCAGTCGGGCGCGGGGGGAAAAACTGTTTTTT
.,.,14,TRBV9,TRBJ1-5,CASSVDGADQPQHF,TGTGCCAGCAGCGTAGATGGGGCAGATCAGCCCCAGCATTTT
many,.,13,TRBV20-1,TRBJ1-3,CSARVQPGNTIYF,TGCAGTGCTAGAGTGCAGCCTGGAAACACCATATATTTT
few,.,14,TRBV7-2,TRBJ2-5,CASSLRWFQETQYF,TGTGCCAGCAGCTTACGCTGGTTCCAAGAGACCCAGTACTTC
.,TRBD1,14,TRBV20-1,TRBJ2-7,CSASGGTGPYEQYF,TGCAGTGCTAGTGGTGGGACAGGTCCCTACGAGCAGTACTTC